This TCR beta chain was observed in a study of identical twins. This clonotype was seen only a few times. Each CDR3 protein is one row after TCRdb ran MiXCR on the 5' RACE reads. The table lists some 730,000 distinct CDR3 sequences, over 15% of them singletons, with approximately 14% in the top ten. V dropped 2 bases and J dropped 9; count of bases not matched to a gene: 11. The CDR3 has 16 residues. Per germline, CDR1 KGHSH and CDR2 LQKENI. This sample was shared with a second study, whose subject was T cells expressing NK-cell markers. That work contributes: Underlying the TCR beta repertoires were sorted CD3+CD56+NKG2C+, CD3+CD56+NKG2C- and CD3+CD56-NKG2C+ T cells. As a fraction of CD8+ T cells, dominant NKG2C+ clonotypes reached roughly 1.0-8% in a handful of donors. These clonotypes also led the CD3+CD56-NKG2C+ fraction in several donors.

Sequenced material: PBMCs. The TCR originated in a woman under 30 in good health. The chain recombines TRBV18 with TRBJ1-4; 8 nucleotides match TRBD1. CDR3 sequence reads: CASSPSQAGGIQKLFF. CDR3 nucleotides: TGTGCCAGCTCACCATCCCAAGCAGGGGGCATCCAAAAACTGTTTTTT.